This T cell receptor beta chain was identified during a study of blood T cell repertoires in COVID-19. Study context: T cells, B-cell-depleted T cells, or PBMCs supplied cDNA or gDNA.

The CDR3 consists of 13 residues. In the original workflow: Amplification from reference gene primers served as the basis for estimated nucleated cell counts. Only in-frame clones appear in the TCRdb table, and some are missing; sequencing was by immunoSEQ multiplex PCR. V, J and clone size derive from that table, while D and trimming were established from the DNA sequence. The sample comprises about 160,000 clones, around 80% of which are singletons, and about 7.2% rests with the top ten. In the case of this clone: The junction and the germline gene differ at one end; a read error may be behind it.

All enrollees were about 18 to 100 years old and from about 25 US areas. In Cohort 3, a recovered donor had either two negative PCRs, clearance, or symptom resolution. Sequenced input: PBMCs or T cells enriched from blood (not recorded which). V usage is TRBV12-3 or TRBV12-4 and J usage is TRBJ1-1; no clear D gene. The TCR comes from a man in his fifties who had recovered from COVID-19. CDR3 sequence: CASSFGENAEAFF. CDR3 nucleotide sequence: TGTGCCAGCAGTTTTGGGGAGAACGCTGAAGCTTTCTTT.